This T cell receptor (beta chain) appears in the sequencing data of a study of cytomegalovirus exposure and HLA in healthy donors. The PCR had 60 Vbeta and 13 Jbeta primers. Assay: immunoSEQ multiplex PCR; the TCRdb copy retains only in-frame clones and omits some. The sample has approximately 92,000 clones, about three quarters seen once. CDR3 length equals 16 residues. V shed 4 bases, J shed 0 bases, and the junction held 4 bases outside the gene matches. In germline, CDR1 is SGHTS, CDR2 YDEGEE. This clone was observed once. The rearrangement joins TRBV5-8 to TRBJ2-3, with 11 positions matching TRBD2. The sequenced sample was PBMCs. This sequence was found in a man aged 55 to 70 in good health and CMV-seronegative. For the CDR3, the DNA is TGTGCCAGCAGCCGCCGGACTAGCGGGAGCACAGATACGCAGTATTTT. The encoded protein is CASSRRTSGSTDTQYF.